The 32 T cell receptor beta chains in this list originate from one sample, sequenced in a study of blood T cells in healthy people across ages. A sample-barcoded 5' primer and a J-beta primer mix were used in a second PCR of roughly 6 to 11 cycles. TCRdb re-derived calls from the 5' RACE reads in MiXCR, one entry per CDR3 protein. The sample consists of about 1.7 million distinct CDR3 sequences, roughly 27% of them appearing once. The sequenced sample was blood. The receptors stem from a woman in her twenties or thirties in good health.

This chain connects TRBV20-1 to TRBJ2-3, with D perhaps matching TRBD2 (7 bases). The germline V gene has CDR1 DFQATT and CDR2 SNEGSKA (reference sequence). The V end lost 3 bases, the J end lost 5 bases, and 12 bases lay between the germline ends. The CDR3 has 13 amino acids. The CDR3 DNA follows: TGCAGTGCTAGTCGGCGGGGGCTAGATACGCAGTATTTT. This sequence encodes CSASRRGLDTQYF.

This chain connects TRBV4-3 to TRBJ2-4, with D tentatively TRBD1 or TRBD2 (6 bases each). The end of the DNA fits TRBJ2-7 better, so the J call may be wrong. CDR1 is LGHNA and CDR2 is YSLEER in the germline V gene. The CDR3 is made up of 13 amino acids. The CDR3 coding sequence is TGCGCCAGCAGCCTACAGAGGGGGGACGAGCAGTACTTC. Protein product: CASSLQRGDEQYF.

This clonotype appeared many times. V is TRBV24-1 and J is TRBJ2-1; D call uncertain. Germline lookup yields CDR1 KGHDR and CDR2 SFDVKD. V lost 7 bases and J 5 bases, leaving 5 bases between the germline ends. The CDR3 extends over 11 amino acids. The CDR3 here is CATRQNNEQFF. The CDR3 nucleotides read TGTGCCACCAGACAGAACAATGAGCAGTTCTTC.

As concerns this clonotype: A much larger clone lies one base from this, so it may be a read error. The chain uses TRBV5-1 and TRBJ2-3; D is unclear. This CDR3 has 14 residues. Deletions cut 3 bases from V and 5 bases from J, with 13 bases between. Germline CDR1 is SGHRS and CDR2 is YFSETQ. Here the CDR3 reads CASSCDFSGDTQYF. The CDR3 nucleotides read TGCGCCAGCAGCTGCGATTTCTCGGGAGATACGCAGTATTTT.

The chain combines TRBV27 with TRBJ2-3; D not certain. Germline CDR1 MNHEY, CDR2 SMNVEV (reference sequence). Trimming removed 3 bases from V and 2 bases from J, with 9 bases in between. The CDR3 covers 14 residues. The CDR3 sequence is CASSFSEVTDTQYF. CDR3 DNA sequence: TGTGCCAGCAGTTTCAGCGAGGTCACAGATACGCAGTATTTT.

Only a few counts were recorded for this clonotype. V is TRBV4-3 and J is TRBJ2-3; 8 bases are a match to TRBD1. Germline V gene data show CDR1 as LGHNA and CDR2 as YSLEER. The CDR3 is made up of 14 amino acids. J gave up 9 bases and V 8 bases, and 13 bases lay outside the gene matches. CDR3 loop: CASHGTGATRTQYF. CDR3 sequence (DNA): TGCGCCAGCCACGGGACAGGCGCCACTAGGACGCAGTATTTT.

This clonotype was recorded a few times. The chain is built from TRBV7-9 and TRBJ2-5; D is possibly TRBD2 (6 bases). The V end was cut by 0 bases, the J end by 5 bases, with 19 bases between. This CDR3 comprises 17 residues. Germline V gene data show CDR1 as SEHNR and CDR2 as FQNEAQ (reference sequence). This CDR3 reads CASSLALHRDSGETQYF. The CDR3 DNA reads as TGTGCCAGCAGCTTAGCTCTCCACCGGGACTCCGGGGAGACCCAGTACTTC. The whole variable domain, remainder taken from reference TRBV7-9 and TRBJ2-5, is DTGVSQNPRHKITKRGQNVTFRCDPISEHNRLYWYRQTLGQGPEFLTYFQNEAQLEKSRLLSDRFSAERPKGSFSTLEIQRTEQGDSAMYLCASSLALHRDSGETQYFGPGTRLLVL.

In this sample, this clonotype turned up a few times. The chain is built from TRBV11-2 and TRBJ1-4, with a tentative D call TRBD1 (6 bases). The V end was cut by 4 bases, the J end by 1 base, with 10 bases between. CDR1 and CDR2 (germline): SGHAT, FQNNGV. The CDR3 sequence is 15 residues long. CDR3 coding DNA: TGTGCCAGCAGCTCCATCAGGGGAACTAATGAAAAACTGTTTTTT. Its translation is CASSSIRGTNEKLFF.

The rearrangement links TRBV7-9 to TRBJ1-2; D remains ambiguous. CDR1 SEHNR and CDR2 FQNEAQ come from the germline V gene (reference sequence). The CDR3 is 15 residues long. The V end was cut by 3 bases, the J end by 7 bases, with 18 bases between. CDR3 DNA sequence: TGTGCCAGCAGCTTGGCGTCAGTCCACTACTGTGGCTACACCTTC. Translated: CASSLASVHYCGYTF.

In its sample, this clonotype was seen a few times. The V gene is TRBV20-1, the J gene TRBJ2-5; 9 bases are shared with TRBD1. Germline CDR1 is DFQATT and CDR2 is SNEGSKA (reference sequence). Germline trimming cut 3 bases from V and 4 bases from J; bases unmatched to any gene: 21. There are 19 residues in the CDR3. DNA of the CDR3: TGCAGTGCTAGCGCTCTACCGGGACAGGGTAAAAGTCGGGGAGAGACCCAGTACTTC. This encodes CSASALPGQGKSRGETQYF.

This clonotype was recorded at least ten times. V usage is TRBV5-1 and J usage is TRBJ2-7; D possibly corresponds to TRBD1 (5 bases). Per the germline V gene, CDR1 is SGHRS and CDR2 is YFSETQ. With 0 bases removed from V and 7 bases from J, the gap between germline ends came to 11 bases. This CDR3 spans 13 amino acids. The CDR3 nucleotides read TGCGCCAGCAGCTTGGATTGGGGCGGAGAGCAGTACTTC. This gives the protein CASSLDWGGEQYF.

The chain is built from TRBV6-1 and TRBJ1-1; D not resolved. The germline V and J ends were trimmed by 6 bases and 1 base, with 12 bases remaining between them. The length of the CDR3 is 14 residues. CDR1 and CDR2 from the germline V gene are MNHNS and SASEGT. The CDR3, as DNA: TGTGCCAGCAGGGGCGTCCCCGAGAACACTGAAGCTTTCTTT. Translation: CASRGVPENTEAFF.

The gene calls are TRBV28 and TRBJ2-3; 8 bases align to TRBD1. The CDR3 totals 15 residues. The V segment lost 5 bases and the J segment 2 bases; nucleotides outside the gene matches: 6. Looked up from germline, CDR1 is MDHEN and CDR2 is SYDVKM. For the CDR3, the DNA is TGTGCCAGCAGTCGCAGGGGGCTCGACACAGATACGCAGTATTTT. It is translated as CASSRRGLDTDTQYF.

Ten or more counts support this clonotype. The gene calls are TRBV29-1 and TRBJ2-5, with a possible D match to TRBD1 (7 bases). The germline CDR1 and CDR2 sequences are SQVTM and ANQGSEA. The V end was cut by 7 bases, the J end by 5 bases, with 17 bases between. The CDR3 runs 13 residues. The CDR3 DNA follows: TGCAGCGCCGGGGGACAGATTGTGGAGACCCAGTACTTC. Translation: CSAGGQIVETQYF.

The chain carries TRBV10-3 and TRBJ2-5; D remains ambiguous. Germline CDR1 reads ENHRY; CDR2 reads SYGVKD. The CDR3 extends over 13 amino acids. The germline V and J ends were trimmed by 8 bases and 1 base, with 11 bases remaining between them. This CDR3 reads CAISGRAQETQYF. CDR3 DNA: TGTGCCATCTCTGGTAGGGCCCAAGAGACCCAGTACTTC.

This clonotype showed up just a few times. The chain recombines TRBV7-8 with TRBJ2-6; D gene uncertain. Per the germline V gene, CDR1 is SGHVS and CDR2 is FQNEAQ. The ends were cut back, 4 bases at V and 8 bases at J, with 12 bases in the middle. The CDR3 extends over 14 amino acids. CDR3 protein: CASSSLGSSNVLTF. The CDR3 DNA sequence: TGTGCCAGCAGCTCCCTGGGGTCTTCCAACGTCCTGACTTTC.

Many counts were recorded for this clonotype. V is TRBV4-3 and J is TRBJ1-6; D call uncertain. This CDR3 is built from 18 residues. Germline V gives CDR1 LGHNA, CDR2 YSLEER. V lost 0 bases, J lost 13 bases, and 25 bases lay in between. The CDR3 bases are TGCGCCAGCAGCCAAGACCCACCGACACGCAGTAAACCTTCCCCCCTCCACTTT. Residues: CASSQDPPTRSKPSPLHF.

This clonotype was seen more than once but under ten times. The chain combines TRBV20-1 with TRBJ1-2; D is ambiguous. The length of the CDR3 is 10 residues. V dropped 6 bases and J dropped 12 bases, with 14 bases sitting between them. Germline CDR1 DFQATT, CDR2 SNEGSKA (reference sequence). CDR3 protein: CSAGARPNTF. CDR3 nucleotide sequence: TGCAGTGCGGGCGCTCGCCCGAACACCTTC.

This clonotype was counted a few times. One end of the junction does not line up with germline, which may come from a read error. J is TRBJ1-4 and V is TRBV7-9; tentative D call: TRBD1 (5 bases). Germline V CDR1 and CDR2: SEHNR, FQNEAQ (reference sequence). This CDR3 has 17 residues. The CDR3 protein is CASSLDKAGLTNEKLVF. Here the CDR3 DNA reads TGTGCCAGCAGCTTAGACAAGGCGGGACTCACTAATGAAAAACTGGTTTTT.

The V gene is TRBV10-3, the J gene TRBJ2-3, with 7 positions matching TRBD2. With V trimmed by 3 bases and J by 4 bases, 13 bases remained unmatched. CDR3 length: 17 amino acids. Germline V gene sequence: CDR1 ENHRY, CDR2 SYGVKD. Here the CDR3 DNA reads TGTGCCATCAGTGAATGGGGAGCTAGCGGAGGAGCAGATACGCAGTATTTT. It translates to CAISEWGASGGADTQYF.

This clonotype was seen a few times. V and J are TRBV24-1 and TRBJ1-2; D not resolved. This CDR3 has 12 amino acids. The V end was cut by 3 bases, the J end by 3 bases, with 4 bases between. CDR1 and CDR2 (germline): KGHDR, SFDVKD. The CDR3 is CATSDDDYGYTF. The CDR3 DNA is TGTGCCACCAGTGATGACGACTATGGCTACACCTTC.

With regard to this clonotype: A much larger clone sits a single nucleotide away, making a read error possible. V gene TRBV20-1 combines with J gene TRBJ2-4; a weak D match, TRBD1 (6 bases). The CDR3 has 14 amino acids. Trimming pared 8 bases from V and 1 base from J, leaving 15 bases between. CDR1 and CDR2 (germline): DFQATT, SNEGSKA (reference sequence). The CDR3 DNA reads TGCAGTCCGAGTGGGACACTGGCCAAAAACATTCAGTACTTC. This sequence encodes CSPSGTLAKNIQYF.

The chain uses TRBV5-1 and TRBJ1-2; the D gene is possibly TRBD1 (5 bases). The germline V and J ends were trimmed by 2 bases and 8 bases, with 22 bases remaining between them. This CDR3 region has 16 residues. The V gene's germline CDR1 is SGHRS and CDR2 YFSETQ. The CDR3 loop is CASSFSRVGGRQGYTF. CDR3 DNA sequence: TGCGCCAGCAGCTTCTCCCGGGTCGGGGGACGCCAAGGCTACACCTTC.

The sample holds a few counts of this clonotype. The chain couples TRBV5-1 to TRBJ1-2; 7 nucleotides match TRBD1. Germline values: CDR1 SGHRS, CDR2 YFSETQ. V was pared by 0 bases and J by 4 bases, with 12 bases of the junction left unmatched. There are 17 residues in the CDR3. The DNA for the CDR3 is TGCGCCAGCAGCTTGGCAGGGGGGGGTACGCTCACCTATGGCTACACCTTC. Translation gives CASSLAGGGTLTYGYTF. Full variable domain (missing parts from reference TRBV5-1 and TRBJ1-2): KAGVTQTPRYLIKTRGQQVTLSCSPISGHRSVSWYQQTPGQGLQFLFEYFSETQRNKGNFPGRFSGRQFSNSRSEMNVSTLELGDSALYLCASSLAGGGTLTYGYTFGSGTRLTVV.

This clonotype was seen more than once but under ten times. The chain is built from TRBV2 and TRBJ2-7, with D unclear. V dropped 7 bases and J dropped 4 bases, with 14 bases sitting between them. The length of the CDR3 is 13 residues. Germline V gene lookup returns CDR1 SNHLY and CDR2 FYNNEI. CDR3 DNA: TGTGCCAGCAACCCGGGCAGGCAATACGAGCAGTACTTC. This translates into CASNPGRQYEQYF.

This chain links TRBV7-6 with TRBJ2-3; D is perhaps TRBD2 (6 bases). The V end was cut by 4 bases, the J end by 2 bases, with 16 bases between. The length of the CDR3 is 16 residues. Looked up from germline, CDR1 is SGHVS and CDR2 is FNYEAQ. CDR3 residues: CASSSAGGTTTDTQYF. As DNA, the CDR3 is TGTGCCAGCAGCTCAGCTGGGGGGACCACCACAGATACGCAGTATTTT.

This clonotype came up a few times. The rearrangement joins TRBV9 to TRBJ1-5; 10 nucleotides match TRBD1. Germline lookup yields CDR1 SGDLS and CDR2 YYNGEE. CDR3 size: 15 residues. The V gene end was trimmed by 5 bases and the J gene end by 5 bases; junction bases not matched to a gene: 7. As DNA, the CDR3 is TGTGCCAGCAGTCCGACAGGGGGCGAGGATCAGCCCCAGCATTTT. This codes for CASSPTGGEDQPQHF.

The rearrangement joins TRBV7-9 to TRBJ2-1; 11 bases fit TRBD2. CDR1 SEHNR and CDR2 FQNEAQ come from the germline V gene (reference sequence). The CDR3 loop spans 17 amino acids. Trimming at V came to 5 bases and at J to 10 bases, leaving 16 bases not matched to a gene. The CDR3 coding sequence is TGTGCCAGCAGCCCAACTAGCGGGAGAGAGGTCCCGGGCGAGCAGTTCTTC. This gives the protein CASSPTSGREVPGEQFF.

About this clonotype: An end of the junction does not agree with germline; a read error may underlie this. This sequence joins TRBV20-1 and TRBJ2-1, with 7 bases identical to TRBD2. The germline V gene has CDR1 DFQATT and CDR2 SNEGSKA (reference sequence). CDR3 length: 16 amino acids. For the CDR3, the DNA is TGCAGTGCTAGATCCTTGGGCGGGAGATCCGACAACGAGCAGTTCTTC. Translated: CSARSLGGRSDNEQFF.

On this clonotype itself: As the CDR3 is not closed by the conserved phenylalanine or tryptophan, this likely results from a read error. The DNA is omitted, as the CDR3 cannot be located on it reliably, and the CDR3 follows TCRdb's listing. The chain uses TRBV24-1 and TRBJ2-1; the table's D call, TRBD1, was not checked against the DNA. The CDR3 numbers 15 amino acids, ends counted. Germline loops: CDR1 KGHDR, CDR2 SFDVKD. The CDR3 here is CATRRTGSNGYTFGS.

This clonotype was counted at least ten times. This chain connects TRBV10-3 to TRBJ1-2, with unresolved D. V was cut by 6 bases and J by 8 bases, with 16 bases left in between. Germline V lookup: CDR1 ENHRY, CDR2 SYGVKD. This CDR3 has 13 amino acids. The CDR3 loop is CAIRATGDIGYTF. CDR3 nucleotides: TGTGCCATCAGGGCGACTGGAGATATAGGCTACACCTTC.

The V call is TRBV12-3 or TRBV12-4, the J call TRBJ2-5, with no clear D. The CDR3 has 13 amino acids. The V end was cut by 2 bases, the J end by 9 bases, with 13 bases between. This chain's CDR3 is CASSLMGGSAQYF. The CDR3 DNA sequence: TGTGCCAGCAGTTTAATGGGCGGCTCCGCCCAGTACTTC.